A selection of T cell receptor beta chains follows, all from one sample in a study of blood T cell repertoires in COVID-19. This table comes from immunoSEQ multiplex PCR, and its TCRdb copy is limited to in-frame clones, with some not included. The table has about 200,000 clones, around 89% seen once. Sequenced sample: PBMCs or T cells enriched from blood (not recorded which). The receptors were gathered from a young woman who had recovered from COVID-19. Each CDR3 is given with its conserved first and last residue. The size of a clone is reported for some rows only, either as once, few or many, or as a class for expanded clones.

TRBV28,TRBJ2-5,-,CASSQSGGGQQETQYF
TRBV28,TRBJ1-5,-,CASSLMWGDSYSNQPQHF
TRBV11-2,TRBJ2-3,-,CASTPSGGDTQYF
TRBV27,TRBJ1-5,-,CASQLTGALNQPQHF
TRBV15,TRBJ2-7,-,CATSRSSGSYEQYF
TRBV19,TRBJ1-2,-,CASSRPGTRNYGYTF
TRBV21-1,TRBJ2-1,-,CASSRGGRNEQFF
TRBV9,TRBJ2-3,-,CASSVQARTSGGSDTQYF
TRBV4-2,TRBJ2-1,once,CASSRMDRATNEQFF
TRBV6-5,TRBJ1-5,-,CASSLTTASNQPQHF
TRBV5-4,TRBJ2-1,-,CASSPTSGEYNEQFF
TRBV18,TRBJ2-3,-,CASSPSGDVTDTQYF
TRBV29-1,TRBJ1-1,-,CSVADRATNTEAFF
TRBV3-1/TRBV3-2,TRBJ1-5,-,CASSLGQVNQPQHF
TRBV9,TRBJ1-1,once,CASSVSSTGPEAFF
TRBV5-1,TRBJ2-5,-,CASSLGLAGETQYF
TRBV7-9,TRBJ1-1,-,CASSSSDRDTEAFF
TRBV9,TRBJ1-1,-,CASSPGGEMNTEAFF
TRBV11-2,TRBJ1-6,-,CASSFPSSPLHF
TRBV27,TRBJ2-4,-,CASRRTSGGERNIQYF
TRBV5-5,TRBJ1-1,-,CASSLVGRGSTEAFF
TRBV20-1,TRBJ1-5,once,CSASRGSRGNQPQHF
TRBV6-1,TRBJ2-2,-,CASSEIAGGYTGELFF
TRBV6-5,TRBJ2-1,once,CATEKSGPAYNEQFF
TRBV3-1/TRBV3-2,TRBJ1-6,-,CASRDRGYNSPLHF
TRBV14,TRBJ2-7,-,CASSQVVRGIYEQYF
TRBV3-1/TRBV3-2,TRBJ1-2,-,CASSQGFGENYGYTF
TRBV5-4,TRBJ2-5,medium-sized,CASSAYSSGTQETQYF
TRBV28,TRBJ1-2,-,CASSSSGVPGNYGYTF
TRBV5-4,TRBJ2-3,-,CASSLSGFGGSTDTQYF
TRBV27,TRBJ1-4,-,CASSPDRGKNNEKLFF
TRBV7-9,TRBJ2-7,-,CASSPQGLDGEQYF
TRBV5-4,TRBJ1-1,few,CASSPPTDRPEAFF
TRBV10-1,TRBJ2-1,-,CASSESVSGGVYEQFF
TRBV28,TRBJ2-1,-,CASSSSSIEQFF
TRBV3-1/TRBV3-2,TRBJ1-4,few,CASSQDIGTGGKLFF
TRBV19,TRBJ1-1,once,CASSTQGNTEAFF
TRBV27,TRBJ2-1,-,CASSAGGTNEQFF
TRBV27,TRBJ2-7,-,CASSAGGTYEQYF
TRBV27,TRBJ2-7,-,CASSSRGRRKRDYEQYF
TRBV15,TRBJ1-5,few,CATSQDNQPQHF